This entry is about one T cell receptor beta chain. The CDR3 carries no conserved terminal phenylalanine or tryptophan, so it likely arises from a read error. It is unclear where the CDR3 begins or ends on the DNA, so no DNA is shown, and the CDR3 is as TCRdb lists it. In the authors' methods: Reference gene primers were amplified, and this amplification served to estimate nucleated cell counts. The repertoire was sequenced with immunoSEQ multiplex PCR; TCRdb's copy has only in-frame clones and lacks some. The V and J calls and clone size come from that table; D and trimming were worked out from the DNA. Of 150,000 to 200,000 clones in the sample, approximately 80% were seen once. The sample is drawn from a study of blood T cell repertoires in COVID-19. Overall study context: Acute and convalescent COVID-19 specimens originated in the United States, Italy and Spain.

Inclusive of both ends, the CDR3 amounts to 12 amino acids. Germline-derived CDR1 and CDR2 are LNHNV and YYDKDF (reference sequence). The receptor was isolated from a woman aged 40 to 55 with COVID-19, enrolled during active disease. The chain has TRBV15 and TRBJ2-7; the table's D call, TRBD1, was not checked against the DNA. The material sequenced was peripheral blood. The CDR3 sequence is CATSRDRRHLSI.